The rows below give T cell receptor beta chains drawn from one sample of a study of T cells in Graves' hyperthyroidism and ophthalmopathy. Using its own MiXCR run on the multiplex PCR reads, TCRdb lists one record per CDR3 protein. The repertoire holds fewer than 500,000 distinct CDR3 sequences, about 13% seen once, with around 20% in the top ten. Sequences were obtained from blood. Source of these receptors: a man aged 25 to 45 with Graves' hyperthyroidism that later progressed to Graves' ophthalmopathy. Both conserved end residues are part of each CDR3. Each record gives: clone size, D gene, J gene, V gene, CDR3 length, CDR3 DNA, CDR3 protein. A D gene is named only where the DNA matches it firmly. Clone size is stated in some rows and not others, as once, few, many or a class when expanded.

>many|TRBD1|TRBJ1-5|TRBV28|14
TGTGCCAGCACATTGGGACAGGGGGGTCAGCCCCAGCATTTT
CASTLGQGGQPQHF
>few|-|TRBJ2-1|TRBV9|11
TGTGCCAGCAGCGTAAACAATGAGCAGTTCTTC
CASSVNNEQFF
>many|-|TRBJ1-1|TRBV6-1|11
TGTGCCAGCACCAGAGGGGAAAAAGCTTTCTTT
CASTRGEKAFF
>-|-|TRBJ2-7|TRBV12-3/TRBV12-4|12
TGTGCCAGCAGTTTAAATATTGGCGAGCAGTACTTC
CASSLNIGEQYF
>many|-|TRBJ1-1|TRBV20-1|14
TGCAGTGCTAGGTCGCAACAGGCCGCGGTTGAAGCTTTCTTT
CSARSQQAAVEAFF
>many|-|TRBJ1-4|TRBV7-8|18
TGTGCCAGCAGCGAGATAACAGGGTCGGCTGATGTAGGTGAAAAACTGTTTTTT
CASSEITGSADVGEKLFF
>many|TRBD1|TRBJ1-2|TRBV12-3/TRBV12-4|15
TGTGCCAGCAGTTCACCAGGACAGGGGACATATGGCTACACCTTC
CASSSPGQGTYGYTF
>few|TRBD2|TRBJ2-5|TRBV18|14
TGTGCCAGCTCCCCAGGACTAGCGCAAGAGACCCAGTACTTC
CASSPGLAQETQYF
>few|-|TRBJ1-3|TRBV6-5|16
TGTGCCAGCAGTTACTCGAATTCAGGTCTTCGAAACACCATATATTTT
CASSYSNSGLRNTIYF
>many|-|TRBJ1-1|TRBV5-6|13
TGTGCCAGCAGTGGGGGATGGGGCACTGAAGCTTTCTTT
CASSGGWGTEAFF
>few|TRBD1|TRBJ1-2|TRBV5-4|14
TGTGCCAGCAGCTTGCCGGGACAGAACTATGGCTACACCTTC
CASSLPGQNYGYTF
>many|TRBD1|TRBJ2-1|TRBV3-1|16
TGTGCCAGCAGCCCTTCCGGGACAGGGGGCGGGAATGAGCAGTTCTTC
CASSPSGTGGGNEQFF
>-|-|TRBJ1-2|TRBV25-1|14
TGTGCCAGCGGGGATTACAGGGTAGGAGGTGGCTACACCTTC
CASGDYRVGGGYTF
>many|TRBD2|TRBJ2-2|TRBV12-3/TRBV12-4|15
TGTGCCAGCAGTCCCCCGGGGGGTAACACCGGGGAGCTGTTTTTT
CASSPPGGNTGELFF
>-|TRBD2|TRBJ2-7|TRBV20-1|14
TGCAGTGCTGGGGGGACTAGCGGGCTCGACGAGCAGTACTTC
CSAGGTSGLDEQYF
>many|-|TRBJ1-1|TRBV27|13
TGTGCCAGCAGTGTAACAGGGTCCACTGAAGCTTTCTTT
CASSVTGSTEAFF